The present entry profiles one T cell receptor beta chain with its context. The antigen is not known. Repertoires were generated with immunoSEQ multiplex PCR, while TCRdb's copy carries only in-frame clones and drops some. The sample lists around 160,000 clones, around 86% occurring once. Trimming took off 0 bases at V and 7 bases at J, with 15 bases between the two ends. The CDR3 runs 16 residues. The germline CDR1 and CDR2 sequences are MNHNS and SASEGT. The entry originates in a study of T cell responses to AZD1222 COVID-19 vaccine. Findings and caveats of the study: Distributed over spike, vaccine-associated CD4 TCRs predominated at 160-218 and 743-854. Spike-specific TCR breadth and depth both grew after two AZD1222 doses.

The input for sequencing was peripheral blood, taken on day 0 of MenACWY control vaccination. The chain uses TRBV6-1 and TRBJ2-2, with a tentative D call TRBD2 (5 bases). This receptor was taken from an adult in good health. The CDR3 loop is CASSEAVAARGGELFF. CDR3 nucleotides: TGTGCCAGCAGTGAAGCGGTAGCAGCCCGGGGCGGGGAGCTGTTTTTT.